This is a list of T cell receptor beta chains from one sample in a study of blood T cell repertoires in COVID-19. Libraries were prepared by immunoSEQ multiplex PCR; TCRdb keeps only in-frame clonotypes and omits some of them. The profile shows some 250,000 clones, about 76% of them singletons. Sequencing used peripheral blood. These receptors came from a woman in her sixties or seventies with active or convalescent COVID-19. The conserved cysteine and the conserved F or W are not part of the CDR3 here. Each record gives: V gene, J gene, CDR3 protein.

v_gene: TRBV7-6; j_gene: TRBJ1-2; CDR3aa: ASSLVLLRDRGLEGYGYT
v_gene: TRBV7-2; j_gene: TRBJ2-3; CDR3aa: ASSPSFSGGAATQY
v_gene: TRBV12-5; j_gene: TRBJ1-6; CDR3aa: ASGLVGGGLSPLH
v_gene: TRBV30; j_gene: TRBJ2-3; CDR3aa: AWSVLEGGVSVTDTQY
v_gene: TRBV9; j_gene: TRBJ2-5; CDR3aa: ASSPRGARDETQY
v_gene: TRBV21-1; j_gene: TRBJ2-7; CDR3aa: ASRKYTGTGGHEQY
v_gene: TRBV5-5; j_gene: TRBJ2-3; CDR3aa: ASSLGTYTDTQY
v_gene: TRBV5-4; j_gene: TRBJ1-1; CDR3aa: ASRIQGNTEAF
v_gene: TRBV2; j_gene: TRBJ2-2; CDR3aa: ASRAGAASNTGELF
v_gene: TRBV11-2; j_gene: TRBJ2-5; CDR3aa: ASSIRLAGTGETQY
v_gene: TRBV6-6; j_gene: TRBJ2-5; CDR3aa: ASSYVSVTQY
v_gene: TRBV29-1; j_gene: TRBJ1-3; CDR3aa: SATGAGNTIY
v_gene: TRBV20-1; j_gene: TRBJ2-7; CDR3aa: SGQGEREQY
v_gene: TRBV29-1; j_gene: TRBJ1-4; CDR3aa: SVGTGILEKLF
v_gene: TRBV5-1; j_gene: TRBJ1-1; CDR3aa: ASSSDRATTEAF
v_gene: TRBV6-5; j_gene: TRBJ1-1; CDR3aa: ASTRGNTEAF
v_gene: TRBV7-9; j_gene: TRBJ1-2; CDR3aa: ASRSAGDGSYGYT
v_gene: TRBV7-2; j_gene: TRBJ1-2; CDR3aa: ASSLTGIPYGYT
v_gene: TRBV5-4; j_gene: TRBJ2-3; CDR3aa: ASSWTGGIDTQY
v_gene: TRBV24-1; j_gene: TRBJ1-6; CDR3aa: ATSDPGTGDSSYNSPLH
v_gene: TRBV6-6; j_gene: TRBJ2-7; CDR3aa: AASKRGSADEQY
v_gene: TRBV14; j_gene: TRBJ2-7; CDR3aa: ASSQDLLAGVYEQY
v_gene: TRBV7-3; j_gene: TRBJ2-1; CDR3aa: ASSPRPSGAYNEQF
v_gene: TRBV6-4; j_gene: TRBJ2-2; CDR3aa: ASPFDTGELF
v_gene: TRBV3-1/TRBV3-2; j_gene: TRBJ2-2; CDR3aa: ASSQARIPTGAGELF
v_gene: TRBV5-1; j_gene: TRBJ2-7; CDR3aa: ASSLDSGVQY
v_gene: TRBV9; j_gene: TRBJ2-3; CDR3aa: ASSGIAGGADTQY
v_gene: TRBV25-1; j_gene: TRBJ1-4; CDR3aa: ASRPRANEKLF
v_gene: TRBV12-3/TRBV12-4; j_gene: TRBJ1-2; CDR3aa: ATQPGVDGYT
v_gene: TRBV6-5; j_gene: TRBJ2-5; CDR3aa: ASQYQETQY
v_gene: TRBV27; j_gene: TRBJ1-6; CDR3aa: ASTFLDGNNSPLH
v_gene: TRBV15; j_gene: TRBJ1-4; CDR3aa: ATSGQDHANEKLF
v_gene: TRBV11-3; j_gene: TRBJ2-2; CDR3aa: ASQDTGELF
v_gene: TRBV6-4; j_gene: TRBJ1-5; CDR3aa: ASSPDRGRGQPQH
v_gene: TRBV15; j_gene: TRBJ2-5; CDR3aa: ATSRVRGQETQY
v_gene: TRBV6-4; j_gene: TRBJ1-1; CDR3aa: ASRNLDRGSEAF
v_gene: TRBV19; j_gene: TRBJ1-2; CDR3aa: ASCISAGNYGYT
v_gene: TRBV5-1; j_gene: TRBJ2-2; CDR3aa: ASSQRGTANTGELF
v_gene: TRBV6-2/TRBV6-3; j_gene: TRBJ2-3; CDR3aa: ASSYSKGAGGMSTDTQY
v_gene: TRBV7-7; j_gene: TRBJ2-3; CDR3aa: ASSSRGGPTDTQY
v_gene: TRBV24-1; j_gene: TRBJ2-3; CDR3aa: ATSDPGRQDTQY
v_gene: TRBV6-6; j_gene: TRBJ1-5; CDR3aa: ASIRTGTLTSDQPQH
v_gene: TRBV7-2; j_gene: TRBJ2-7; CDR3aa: ASSSGPTYEQY
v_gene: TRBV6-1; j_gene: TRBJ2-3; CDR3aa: ASSEGSGGVRDTQY